This entry lists 12 T cell receptor beta chains sequenced from one sample in a study of early T cells in non-severe SARS-CoV-2 infection. TCRdb used MiXCR to reprocess the 5' RACE reads, holding one entry per CDR3 protein. The table has roughly 30,000 distinct CDR3 sequences, approximately 6% seen once. Source material: whole blood. The receptor set was obtained from an adult who was a healthcare worker with PCR-confirmed SARS-CoV-2 infection or an uninfected control (not recorded which).

This clonotype has ten or more counts. The rearrangement uses TRBV5-1 and TRBJ2-2; D perhaps matches TRBD2 (5 bases). V lost 0 bases and J 5 bases, leaving 14 bases between the germline ends. Germline V gives CDR1 SGHRS, CDR2 YFSETQ. CDR3 length: 16 amino acids. This chain's CDR3 is CASSLGTTRGTGELFF. CDR3 coding DNA: TGCGCCAGCAGCTTGGGAACTACCCGCGGGACCGGGGAGCTGTTTTTT.

This clonotype is medium-sized by share. This chain joins TRBV2 and TRBJ2-1, with unresolved D. Germline lookup yields CDR1 SNHLY and CDR2 FYNNEI. The CDR3 loop spans 11 amino acids. The V and J ends lost 7 bases and 4 bases respectively, with 5 bases between them. The CDR3 DNA reads as TGTGCCAGCACGGTTTACAATGAGCAGTTCTTC. Amino acid sequence: CASTVYNEQFF.

This clonotype appeared a few times. This CDR3 reads CASSVLLDRDNEQFF. CDR3 sequence (DNA): TGTGCCAGCAGTGTGCTTTTGGACAGGGACAATGAGCAGTTCTTC. The J gene is TRBJ2-1, the V gene TRBV6-1; 8 bases agree with TRBD1. Trimming took 4 bases from V and 5 from J; bases not matched to a gene: 7. This CDR3 comprises 15 residues. The germline V gene encodes CDR1 MNHNS and CDR2 SASEGT.

V and J are TRBV27 and TRBJ1-6, with D uncertain. The germline V gene has CDR1 MNHEY and CDR2 SMNVEV (reference sequence). There are 13 residues in the CDR3. Trimming took off 5 bases at V and 5 bases at J, with 7 bases between the two ends. In DNA form, the CDR3 reads TGTGCCAGCAGTCCTCACAATAATTCACCCCTCCACTTT. Its protein product is CASSPHNNSPLHF.

The J gene is TRBJ1-1, the V gene TRBV4-1, with D possibly being TRBD1 (6 bases). The CDR3 spans 15 residues. CDR1 and CDR2 from the germline V gene are MGHRA and YSYEKL. Trimming took off 3 bases at V and 1 base at J, with 12 bases between the two ends. CDR3 nucleotides: TGCGCCAGCAGCCAGACCGGGACATCGAACACTGAAGCTTTCTTT. Amino acids: CASSQTGTSNTEAFF.

The sample holds many counts of this clonotype. The rearrangement joins TRBV7-2 to TRBJ2-3, with D perhaps matching TRBD2 (6 bases). CDR3 length: 13 amino acids. The V gene lost 5 bases and the J gene lost 4 bases, with 10 bases spanning the gap. Looked up from germline, CDR1 is SGHTA and CDR2 is FQGNSA. The DNA for the CDR3 is TGTGCCAGCAGCCTCCCGGGGGCAGATACGCAGTATTTT. Amino acids: CASSLPGADTQYF.

J is TRBJ2-4 and V is TRBV2; tentative D call: TRBD2 (7 bases). Germline CDR1 reads SNHLY; CDR2 reads FYNNEI. The CDR3 spans 13 residues. V lost 6 bases, J lost 5 bases, and 11 bases lay in between. The CDR3, as DNA: TGTGCCAGCAGGGGGGGGCTAGAAAACATTCAGTACTTC. It specifies CASRGGLENIQYF.

The V gene is TRBV7-3, the J gene TRBJ2-3; 8 bases map to TRBD1. The CDR3 has 15 residues. Germline V gene lookup returns CDR1 SGHTA and CDR2 FQGTGA. V was clipped by 1 base and J by 4 bases; unmatched bases: 4. Here the CDR3 reads CASSLRQGPPDTQYF. The CDR3 nucleotides are TGTGCCAGCAGCTTAAGACAGGGGCCCCCAGATACGCAGTATTTT.

The V call is TRBV6-6, the J call TRBJ2-3; the D call may be TRBD1 or TRBD2 (5 bases each). V was trimmed by 6 bases and J by 2 bases, leaving 9 bases between them. The CDR3 length is 13 residues. Germline V gene sequence: CDR1 MNHNY, CDR2 SVGAGI (reference sequence). Here the CDR3 DNA reads TGTGCCAGCAGGGGACCATCCACAGATACGCAGTATTTT. This sequence encodes CASRGPSTDTQYF.

This clonotype was detected only a few times. This chain joins TRBV7-9 and TRBJ2-7; 14 positions match TRBD2. Germline V gene data show CDR1 as SEHNR and CDR2 as FQNEAQ (reference sequence). The V segment lost 0 bases and the J segment 2 bases; nucleotides outside the gene matches: 6. The CDR3 is 18 amino acids. CDR3 loop: CASSLAETSGRAAYEQYF. CDR3 coding DNA: TGTGCCAGCAGCTTAGCCGAGACTAGCGGGAGGGCGGCCTACGAGCAGTACTTC.

This clonotype was recorded many times. The chain combines TRBV6-1 with TRBJ1-1; no definite D call. The CDR3 sequence is 12 residues long. Germline CDR1 reads MNHNS; CDR2 reads SASEGT. The V gene lost 8 bases and the J gene lost 3 bases, with 10 bases spanning the gap. CDR3 loop: CASARLDTEAFF. CDR3 DNA sequence: TGTGCCAGCGCAAGGTTGGACACTGAAGCTTTCTTT.

The chain employs TRBV12-3 or TRBV12-4 and TRBJ2-2; 7 bases are shared with TRBD2. This CDR3 region has 16 residues. J lost 3 bases, V lost 3 bases, and 7 bases had no gene match. The CDR3 protein is CASSLSSGSYTGELFF. The CDR3 nucleotides are TGTGCCAGCAGTTTGTCTAGCGGAAGTTACACCGGGGAGCTGTTTTTT.